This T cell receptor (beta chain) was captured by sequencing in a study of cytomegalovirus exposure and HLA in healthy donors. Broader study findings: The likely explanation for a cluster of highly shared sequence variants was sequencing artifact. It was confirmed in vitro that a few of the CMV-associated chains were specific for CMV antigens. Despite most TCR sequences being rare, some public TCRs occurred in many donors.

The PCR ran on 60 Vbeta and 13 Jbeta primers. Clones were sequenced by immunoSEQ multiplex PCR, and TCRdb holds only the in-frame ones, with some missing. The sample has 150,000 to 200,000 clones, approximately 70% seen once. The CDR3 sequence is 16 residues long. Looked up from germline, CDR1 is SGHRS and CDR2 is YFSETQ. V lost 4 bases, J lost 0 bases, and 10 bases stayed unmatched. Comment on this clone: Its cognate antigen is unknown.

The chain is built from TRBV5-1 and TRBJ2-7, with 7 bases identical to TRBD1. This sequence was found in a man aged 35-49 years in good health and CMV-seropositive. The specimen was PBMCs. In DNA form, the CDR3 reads TGCGCCAGCAGCGCCCCAGGGGGTAGCAGCTCCTACGAGCAGTACTTC. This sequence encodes CASSAPGGSSSYEQYF. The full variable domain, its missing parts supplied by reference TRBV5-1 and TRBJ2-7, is KAGVTQTPRYLIKTRGQQVTLSCSPISGHRSVSWYQQTPGQGLQFLFEYFSETQRNKGNFPGRFSGRQFSNSRSEMNVSTLELGDSALYLCASSAPGGSSSYEQYFGPGTRLTVT.